This T cell receptor beta chain was identified during a study of T-cell memory formation after mild COVID-19. Constant-segment-primed 5'RACE gave TCR alpha and TCR beta cDNA libraries with sample barcodes and UMIs. TCRdb processed the 5' RACE reads anew with MiXCR; each CDR3 protein has one entry. This repertoire shows 350,000 to 450,000 distinct CDR3 sequences, under 15% found once; its top ten account for about 22%. Sequencing used PBMCs or a T cell subset sorted from them (not recorded which). The sequence derives from a man between 18 and 29 years old who had mild COVID-19 (a few samples of this study predate the infection). Cell type and time point are not known.

Here the CDR3 reads CASRFPGPYTEAFF. The CDR3 coding sequence is TGTGCAAGTCGCTTCCCGGGGCCGTACACTGAAGCTTTCTTT. The V call is TRBV12-2, the J call TRBJ1-1; TRBD1, as called in the table, went unchecked against the DNA. TRBV12-2 is a known pseudogene. The CDR3 covers 14 residues.